Listed below are T cell receptor beta chains from one sample, sequenced in a study of cytomegalovirus exposure and HLA in healthy donors. The protocol was immunoSEQ multiplex PCR, while the TCRdb copy is restricted to in-frame clones and leaves out a portion. The sample lists about 130,000 clones, 55% to 75% occurring once. Sequenced input: PBMCs. Receptor source: a human donor in good health. CDR3s leave out the opening cysteine and the closing phenylalanine or tryptophan.

v_call cdr3_aa
TRBV18 ASSGTGTYGYT
TRBV29-1 SQRRVGTEAF
TRBV5-1 ASSLANHPGQGPGGYT
TRBV28 ASSWGTGTQETQY
TRBV4-3 ASSQQDGTITDTQY
TRBV19 ASDSSGSGNTIY
TRBV5-1 ASSTGLAQYNEQF
TRBV6-5 ASSFDRGGYEQY
TRBV6-1 ASSARVNTGELF
TRBV27 AMRLGADTLYSYEQY
TRBV6-5 ASNSNRAYEQF
TRBV28 ASRGLAAYNEQF
TRBV28 ASSLRLAGSYEQY
TRBV7-3 ASSLSTGGGNEQF
TRBV5-6 ASSIRGPSGNTIY
TRBV19 ASLGGIGDSPLH
TRBV20-1 SAPGKSEQF
TRBV2 ASRIGTGGNQPQH
TRBV2 APQDRFGGTDTQY
TRBV7-9 ASSLAPLEVGYT
TRBV7-3 ASSQGLGEAF
TRBV27 ASSGLGQGAYGYT
TRBV5-3 ARSSRDRGCRYANYGYT
TRBV11-2 ASSEYQDYTEAF
TRBV6-9 ARDTLNTEAF
TRBV9 ASSVVGQGISTDTQY
TRBV14 ASSQVTGYNEQF
TRBV7-2 ASSLGLAKNIQY
TRBV9 ASSAGGGTEAF
TRBV9 ASSVGALSLLTDTQY
TRBV5-1 ASSFAHSTTSTDTQY
TRBV5-1 ASRPGLAGTTYEQY
TRBV9 ASSAPGTSGRTETQY
TRBV7-2 ASSLDRGRGDTQY
TRBV9 ASSSTAGGAHPEAF
TRBV4-1 ASSQEKEDTEAF
TRBV20-1 SLRDSYEQY
TRBV4-1 ASSQDFGTSVTDTQY
TRBV6-1 ASSMTLEGTQY
TRBV5-4 ASRTAAGAPGELF
TRBV30 AWSRTGSGGELF
TRBV18 ASSPRQGAVNYGYT
TRBV30 AWTTGGYEQY
TRBV19 ASSIHQAYYGYT
TRBV7-9 SSKTGGTDNTGELF
TRBV2 ASSGSSGYQETQY
TRBV27 ASRPPGTTNEKLF
TRBV9 ASSAGGFDSPLH
TRBV4-3 GTAWTGIYEQY
TRBV13 ASSSKSGVSTDTQY
TRBV13 ASSSRDRGNSYEQY
TRBV7-8 ASSLALAGGSYEQY
TRBV5-4 ASSLGTPAGGYQETQY
TRBV11-3 ASSLGTSGDYQETQY